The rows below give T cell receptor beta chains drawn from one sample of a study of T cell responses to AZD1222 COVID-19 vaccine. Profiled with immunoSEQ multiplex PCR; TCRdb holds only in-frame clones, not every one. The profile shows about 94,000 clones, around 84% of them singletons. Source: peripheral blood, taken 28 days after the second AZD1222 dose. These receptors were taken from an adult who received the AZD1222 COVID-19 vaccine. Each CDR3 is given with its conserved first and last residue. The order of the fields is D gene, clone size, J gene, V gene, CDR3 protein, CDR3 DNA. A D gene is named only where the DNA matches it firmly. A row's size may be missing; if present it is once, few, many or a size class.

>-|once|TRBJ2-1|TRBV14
CASSPPGFSAYYNEQFF
TGTGCCAGCAGCCCCCCGGGGTTTAGCGCCTACTACAATGAGCAGTTCTTC
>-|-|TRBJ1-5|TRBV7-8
CASSLDRVQPQHF
TGTGCCAGCAGCTTAGACAGGGTTCAGCCCCAGCATTTT
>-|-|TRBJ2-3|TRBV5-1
CASSQAGTPLDTQYF
TGCGCCAGCAGCCAAGCTGGGACTCCCCTCGATACGCAGTATTTT
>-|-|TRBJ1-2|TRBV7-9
CASSLEGRNYGYTF
TGTGCCAGCAGCTTAGAAGGCAGGAACTATGGCTACACCTTC
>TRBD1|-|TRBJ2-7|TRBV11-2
CASSLGGTGAYEQYF
TGTGCCAGCAGCTTGGGGGGGACAGGGGCCTACGAGCAGTACTTC
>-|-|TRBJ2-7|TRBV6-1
CASSEIAEGGRDEQYF
TGTGCCAGCAGTGAAATAGCGGAGGGGGGCCGGGACGAGCAGTACTTC
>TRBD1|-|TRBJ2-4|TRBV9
CASSPGQGGYKNIQYF
TGTGCCAGCAGCCCGGGACAGGGAGGTTACAAAAACATTCAGTACTTC
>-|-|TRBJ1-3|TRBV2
CASSPTGIRSGNTIYF
TGTGCCAGCAGTCCTACAGGGATCAGGTCTGGAAACACCATATATTTT
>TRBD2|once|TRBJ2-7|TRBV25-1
CASSEWPRGGNYEQYF
TGTGCCAGCAGTGAATGGCCCCGGGGGGGGAACTACGAGCAGTACTTC
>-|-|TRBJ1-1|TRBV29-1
CSVLRGPMNTEAFF
TGCAGCGTCCTCAGGGGCCCCATGAACACTGAAGCTTTCTTT
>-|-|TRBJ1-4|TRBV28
CASRGNRATNEKLFF
TGTGCCAGCAGGGGGAACAGGGCAACTAATGAAAAACTGTTTTTT
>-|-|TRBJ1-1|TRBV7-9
CASSFSPQHTEAFF
TGTGCCAGCAGCTTCTCCCCGCAGCACACTGAAGCTTTCTTT
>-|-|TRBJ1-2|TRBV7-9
CASSTQFEGGYTF
TGTGCCAGCAGCACACAATTTGAGGGTGGCTACACCTTC
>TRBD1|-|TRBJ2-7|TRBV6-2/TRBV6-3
CASSYSGQAADEQYF
TGTGCCAGCAGTTACTCGGGACAGGCGGCCGACGAGCAGTACTTC
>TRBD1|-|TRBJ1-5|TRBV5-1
CASSSTGTGPQHF
TGCGCCAGCAGCTCGACAGGGACGGGGCCCCAGCATTTT
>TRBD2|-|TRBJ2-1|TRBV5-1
CASSLSRGGGLDEQFF
TGCGCCAGCAGCCTATCAAGGGGCGGGGGGCTCGATGAGCAGTTCTTC
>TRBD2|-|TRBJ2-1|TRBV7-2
CASSFSPWTSKNLNEQFF
TGTGCCAGCAGCTTTTCCCCGTGGACTAGCAAGAACCTTAATGAGCAGTTCTTC
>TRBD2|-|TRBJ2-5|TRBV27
CASSPRLAGSLAGTQYF
TGTGCCAGCAGTCCCCGACTAGCGGGGTCCCTCGCGGGGACCCAGTACTTC
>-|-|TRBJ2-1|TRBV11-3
CASSLGLTPGGEQFF
TGTGCCAGCAGCTTAGGCCTTACACCGGGCGGTGAGCAGTTCTTC
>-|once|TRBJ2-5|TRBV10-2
CASQARIQETQYF
TGCGCCAGCCAGGCACGGATTCAAGAGACCCAGTACTTC
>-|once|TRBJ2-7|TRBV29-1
CSVDDGGQQYF
TGCAGCGTTGATGACGGGGGACAGCAGTACTTC
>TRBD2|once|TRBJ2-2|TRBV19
CASRPPSGRLNTGELFF
TGTGCCAGTAGACCTCCTAGCGGGAGGCTAAACACCGGGGAGCTGTTTTTT
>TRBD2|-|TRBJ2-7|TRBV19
CASSIGLAGVVYEQYF
TGTGCCAGTAGTATTGGACTAGCGGGAGTAGTCTACGAGCAGTACTTC
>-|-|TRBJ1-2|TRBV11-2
CASSLGSPRGNYGYTF
TGTGCCAGCAGCTTAGGGTCACCGAGGGGGAACTATGGCTACACCTTC
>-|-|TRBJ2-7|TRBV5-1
CASSLTDGTYEQYF
TGCGCCAGCAGCTTAACTGACGGGACCTACGAGCAGTACTTC
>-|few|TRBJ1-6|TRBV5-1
CASSSGTTASPLHF
TGCGCCAGCAGCTCCGGGACAACGGCTTCACCCCTCCACTTT
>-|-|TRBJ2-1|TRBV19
CASSIGGGGEQFF
TGTGCCAGTAGTATAGGAGGCGGAGGAGAGCAGTTCTTC
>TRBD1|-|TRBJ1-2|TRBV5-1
CASSLAWTGPNYGYTF
TGCGCCAGCAGCTTGGCTTGGACAGGGCCTAACTATGGCTACACCTTC
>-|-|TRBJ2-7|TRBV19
CASSPRAAAAYEQYF
TGTGCCAGTAGTCCCCGAGCGGCCGCAGCCTACGAGCAGTACTTC
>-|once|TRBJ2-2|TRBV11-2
CASSPILVGVGTGELFF
TGTGCCAGCAGCCCCATTCTGGTAGGGGTCGGGACCGGGGAGCTGTTTTTT
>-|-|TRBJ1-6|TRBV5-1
CASSLSGQSPLHF
TGCGCCAGCAGCTTGTCTGGGCAATCACCCCTCCACTTT
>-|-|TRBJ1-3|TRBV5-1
CASSYGRPFSGNTIYF
TGCGCCAGCAGCTACGGACGGCCGTTCTCTGGAAACACCATATATTTT
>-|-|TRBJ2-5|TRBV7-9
CASSSQGVGQETQYF
TGTGCCAGCAGCTCTCAAGGGGTCGGGCAAGAGACCCAGTACTTC
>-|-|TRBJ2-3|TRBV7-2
CASSALITDTQYF
TGTGCCAGCAGCGCGCTCATCACAGATACGCAGTATTTT
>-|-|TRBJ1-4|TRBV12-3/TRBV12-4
CASSLQGIEKLFF
TGTGCCAGCAGTTTACAGGGGATTGAAAAACTGTTTTTT
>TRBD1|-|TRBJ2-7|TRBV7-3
CASSSQGWDEQYF
TGTGCCAGCAGCTCACAGGGGTGGGACGAGCAGTACTTC
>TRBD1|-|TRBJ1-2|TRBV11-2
CASSPQQGAYGYTF
TGTGCCAGCAGCCCACAACAGGGGGCTTATGGCTACACCTTC
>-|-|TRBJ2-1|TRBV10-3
CAIKRQGPDNEQFF
TGTGCCATCAAGCGGCAGGGACCGGACAATGAGCAGTTCTTC
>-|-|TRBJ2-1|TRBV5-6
CASSLRAYNEQFF
TGTGCCAGCAGCTTGAGGGCATACAATGAGCAGTTCTTC
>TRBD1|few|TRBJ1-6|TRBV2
CASSASGTGLNSPLHF
TGTGCCAGCAGTGCGTCCGGGACAGGTCTGAATTCACCCCTCCACTTT
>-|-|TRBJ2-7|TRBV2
CASMRQVLLEEQYF
TGTGCCAGCATGCGACAGGTTCTTCTAGAAGAGCAGTACTTC
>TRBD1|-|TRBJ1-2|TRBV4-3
CASSPGTGSSYGYTF
TGCGCCAGCAGCCCAGGGACAGGGAGTTCCTATGGCTACACCTTC
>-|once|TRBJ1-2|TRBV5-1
CASSLAPPNYGYTF
TGCGCCAGCAGCTTGGCCCCGCCTAACTATGGCTACACCTTC
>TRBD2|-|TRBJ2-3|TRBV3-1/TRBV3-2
CASSQSSGGVAVDTQYF
TGTGCCAGCAGCCAATCTAGCGGGGGGGTCGCAGTGGATACGCAGTATTTT
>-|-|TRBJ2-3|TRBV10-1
CASSDRVVTDTQYF
TGCGCCAGCAGTGACAGGGTGGTCACAGATACGCAGTATTTT
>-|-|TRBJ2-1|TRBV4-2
CASSQELASNEQFF
TGTGCCAGCAGCCAAGAACTAGCAAGCAATGAGCAGTTCTTC
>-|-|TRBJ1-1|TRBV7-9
CASSLLALGTEAFF
TGTGCCAGCAGCTTACTGGCTTTGGGCACTGAAGCTTTCTTT
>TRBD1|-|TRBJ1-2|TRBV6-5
CASSQQGAKGYTF
TGTGCCAGCAGCCAACAGGGGGCGAAAGGCTACACCTTC
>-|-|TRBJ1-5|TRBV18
CASADSWTSNQPQHF
TGTGCCAGCGCGGACAGCTGGACTAGCAATCAGCCCCAGCATTTT
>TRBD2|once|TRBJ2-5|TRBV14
CASSRRLAGGQETQYF
TGTGCCAGCAGCCGCAGGCTAGCGGGAGGCCAAGAGACCCAGTACTTC
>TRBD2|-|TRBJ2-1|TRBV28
CASSPPLGLAGGFEQFF
TGTGCCAGCAGCCCCCCTCTCGGGCTAGCGGGAGGGTTTGAGCAGTTCTTC
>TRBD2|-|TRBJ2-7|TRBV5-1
CASSLDATSVSYEQYF
TGCGCCAGCAGCTTGGACGCGACTAGCGTTTCCTACGAGCAGTACTTC
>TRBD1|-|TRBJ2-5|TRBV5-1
CASSLLGGPQETQYF
TGCGCCAGCAGCTTGTTAGGGGGCCCCCAAGAGACCCAGTACTTC
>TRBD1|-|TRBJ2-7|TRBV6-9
CASAWDRARLSYEQYF
TGTGCCAGCGCCTGGGACAGGGCGCGGCTCAGCTACGAGCAGTACTTC
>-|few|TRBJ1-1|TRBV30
CAWSVLAENTEAFF
TGTGCCTGGAGTGTACTTGCGGAGAACACTGAAGCTTTCTTT
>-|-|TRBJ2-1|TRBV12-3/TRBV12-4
CASSLDPQLDQFF
TGTGCCAGCAGTTTAGACCCCCAGCTCGACCAGTTCTTC
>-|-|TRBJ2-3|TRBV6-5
CASSPDTITDTQYF
TGTGCCAGCAGTCCGGACACAATCACAGATACGCAGTATTTT
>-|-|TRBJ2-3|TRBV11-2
CASNPQGTHTDTQYF
TGTGCCAGCAACCCACAGGGGACTCACACAGATACGCAGTATTTT
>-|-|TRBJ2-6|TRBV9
CASSVVGANVLTF
TGTGCCAGCAGCGTAGTTGGGGCCAACGTCCTGACTTTC